This entry concerns a single TCR beta chain. As yet, its antigen is unknown. The sample comes from a study of T cells in women clearing cervical HPV infection. Some clones are missing from TCRdb's copy, which holds only in-frame ones; the method was immunoSEQ multiplex PCR. The sample table includes about 37,000 clones. All donors had a single incident cervical HPV16 infection, not prevalent. MY09/MY11 PCR detected cervical HPV DNA; dot-blot assigned genotypes. Whole-study findings and limits: Repertoire richness, not evenness, was significantly elevated in CIN3+ cases versus controls.

The sample was blood buffy coat. This TCR was recovered from a woman between 18 and 70 years old with a cervical HPV16 infection that either progressed to CIN3+ or cleared (not recorded which).

The CDR3 bases that were read are TGCAGTGCTAGAGTCTCAGCGGTCAGAGGCGCAGATACG. It codes for CSARVSAVRGADT. The full CDR3 is CSARVSAVRGADTQYF. The V and J genes are TRBV20-1 and TRBJ2-3; TRBD2 might be the D (5 bases). The read is 3 residues too short to cover the CDR3 end, so that end is filled in from the germline J gene. The germline V gene encodes CDR1 DFQATT and CDR2 SNEGSKA (reference sequence). CDR3 length equals 16 residues. The V gene lost 1 base and the J gene lost 4 bases, with 18 bases spanning the gap.